Below, 14 T cell receptor beta chains from the same sample are listed, as sequenced in a study of blood T cells in healthy people across ages. A sample-barcoded 5' primer and a J-beta primer mix were used in a second PCR of about 7 to 11 cycles. TCRdb itself ran the 5' RACE reads through MiXCR, one entry per CDR3 protein. Among 1.8 million or so distinct CDR3 sequences listed, roughly 43% were seen once. The sample was blood. These receptors came from a human donor in good health.

This clonotype was seen a few times. The rearrangement links TRBV7-3 to TRBJ1-4; weak D call: TRBD1 (6 bases). Germline CDR1 reads SGHTA; CDR2 reads FQGTGA. Trimming took off 4 bases at V and 0 bases at J, with 12 bases between the two ends. The CDR3 is 16 amino acids. The DNA of the CDR3 is TGTGCCAGCAGCTCCGGACAGTTTCCAACTAATGAAAAACTGTTTTTT. Translated, it gives CASSSGQFPTNEKLFF.

This sequence joins TRBV20-1 and TRBJ2-4; D tentatively reads TRBD1 or TRBD2 (7 bases each). V dropped 3 bases and J dropped 13 bases, with 16 bases sitting between them. The CDR3 length is 12 residues. CDR1 DFQATT and CDR2 SNEGSKA come from the germline V gene (reference sequence). This chain's CDR3 is CSARGPGGEQYF. The CDR3 DNA is TGCAGTGCTAGGGGGCCAGGGGGGGAGCAGTACTTC.

This clonotype has more than one count but fewer than ten. The chain couples TRBV9 to TRBJ2-1; D gene unclear. The ends were cut back, 3 bases at V and 6 bases at J, with 10 bases in the middle. The length of the CDR3 is 13 residues. Per the germline V gene, CDR1 is SGDLS and CDR2 is YYNGEE. CDR3 in DNA: TGTGCCAGCAGCGCCAACAACGGCAATGAGCAGTTCTTC. It codes for CASSANNGNEQFF.

This clonotype turned up a few times. V is TRBV3-1 and J is TRBJ1-1; TRBD1 is a possible D gene (5 bases). The CDR3 has 13 amino acids. CDR1 LGHDT and CDR2 YNNKEL come from the germline V gene (reference sequence). V shed 6 bases and J shed 5 bases, with 13 bases lying between them. The CDR3 here is CASSREGLTEAFF. DNA of the CDR3: TGTGCCAGCAGTAGGGAGGGACTGACTGAAGCTTTCTTT.

The genes are TRBV7-9 and TRBJ1-2; 7 bases agree with TRBD1. The J segment lost 4 bases and the V segment lost 4 bases, leaving 9 bases of the junction unmatched. Germline V gene sequence: CDR1 SEHNR, CDR2 FQNEAQ (reference sequence). The CDR3 consists of 15 residues. The CDR3 is CASSSIGDRVYGYTF. The CDR3 nucleotides read TGTGCCAGCAGCTCCATAGGCGACAGGGTCTATGGCTACACCTTC.

This rearrangement joins TRBV20-1 to TRBJ1-1; D remains ambiguous. This CDR3 region has 13 residues. Per germline, CDR1 DFQATT and CDR2 SNEGSKA (reference sequence). Trimming shortened V by 3 bases and J by 0 bases, and 8 bases separated the two germline ends. CDR3 sequence reads: CSASPTVNTEAFF. CDR3 nucleotides: TGCAGTGCTAGCCCAACAGTGAACACTGAAGCTTTCTTT.

The rearrangement links TRBV12-3 or TRBV12-4 to TRBJ2-7; D not resolved. V gave up 6 bases and J gave up 2 bases, with 11 bases separating them. The CDR3 extends over 13 amino acids. CDR3 DNA sequence: TGTGCCAGCAGCTGTGAGAGGACCTACGAGCAGTACTTC. It specifies CASSCERTYEQYF.

The rearrangement joins TRBV20-1 to TRBJ2-5; 12 positions match TRBD2. Germline values: CDR1 DFQATT, CDR2 SNEGSKA (reference sequence). The CDR3 is 19 residues long. The trim removed 6 bases at V and 4 bases at J, leaving 21 bases unmatched. The CDR3: CSAPGGLAGGSQRLETQYF. The CDR3 region has the DNA TGCAGTGCCCCAGGGGGCCTAGCGGGGGGGTCACAACGTTTAGAGACCCAGTACTTC.

Note on this clonotype: A much larger clone is a single base away; this may be a read error. The V gene is TRBV3-1, the J gene TRBJ1-2, with TRBD1 matching 7 bases. J was trimmed by 4 bases and V by 3 bases; bases with no gene match: 5. Germline V gives CDR1 LGHDT, CDR2 YNNKEL (reference sequence). This CDR3 contains 14 residues. CDR3 in amino acids: CASSHRDSLYGYTF. CDR3 in DNA: TGTGCCAGCAGCCACCGGGACAGCCTCTATGGCTACACCTTC.

This chain connects TRBV2 to TRBJ2-5, with D tentatively TRBD1 (5 bases). The J call may be faulty, since TRBJ2-7 better matches the DNA end. The CDR3 is made up of 16 amino acids. CDR1 is SNHLY, CDR2 FYNNEI, per germline. The CDR3, as DNA: TGTGCCAGCAGTGATGGCGGAACAGGTCCTGGCTACGAGCAGTACTTC. It yields the protein CASSDGGTGPGYEQYF.

The chain uses TRBV19 and TRBJ2-2; no firm D call. The CDR3 length is 15 residues. Germline assignment: CDR1 LNHDA and CDR2 SQIVND (reference sequence). The ends were cut back, 1 base at V and 4 bases at J, with 10 bases in the middle. This chain's CDR3 is CASSIGAQTTGELFF. For the CDR3, the DNA is TGTGCCAGTAGTATAGGAGCACAGACCACCGGGGAGCTGTTTTTT. Combining the CDR3 with reference TRBV19 and TRBJ2-2 gives the whole variable domain DGGITQSPKYLFRKEGQNVTLSCEQNLNHDAMYWYRQDPGQGLRLIYYSQIVNDFQKGDIAEGYSVSREKKESFPLTVTSAQKNPTAFYLCASSIGAQTTGELFFGEGSRLTVL.

A few counts support this clonotype. The chain's CDR3 is CASSQVRRGNTEAFF. DNA for the CDR3: TGCGCCAGCAGCCAAGTACGTCGAGGAAACACTGAAGCTTTCTTT. This chain connects TRBV4-1 to TRBJ1-1; the D is unclear. Per the germline V gene, CDR1 is MGHRA and CDR2 is YSYEKL. V was cut by 1 base and J by 2 bases, with 11 bases left in between. There are 15 residues in the CDR3.

CDR3 DNA sequence: TGTGCCACCAGTGTAGCCGGGGAGCTGTTTTTT. Translated, it gives CATSVAGELFF. V usage is TRBV24-1 and J usage is TRBJ2-2; no definite D call. V lost 5 bases, J lost 6 bases, and 3 bases lay in between. Looked up from germline, CDR1 is KGHDR and CDR2 is SFDVKD. The CDR3 runs 11 residues.

This clonotype was detected only a few times. This chain uses TRBV20-1 with TRBJ2-3; 7 bases match TRBD2. The CDR3 sequence is 15 residues long. The V segment lost 0 bases and the J segment 2 bases; nucleotides outside the gene matches: 5. Germline V lookup: CDR1 DFQATT, CDR2 SNEGSKA (reference sequence). CDR3 in DNA: TGCAGTGCTAGAGATGTCCGGGGGGACACAGATACGCAGTATTTT. Amino acid sequence: CSARDVRGDTDTQYF.